This T cell receptor (beta chain) was recovered during a study of T cell responses to AZD1222 COVID-19 vaccine. About the research overall: Pooling of second doses given at about 4 or about 12 weeks was done. Study-level points and caveats: Nearly half of spike-specific TCRs reportedly target unmutated variant regions.

Worth noting for this clone: The antigen remains undetermined.

The CDR3 covers 12 residues. Germline V CDR1 and CDR2: MNHEY, SVGAGI. Between the trimmed V and J ends, which lost 6 bases and 8 bases, there was a span of 13 bases. The protocol was immunoSEQ multiplex PCR, while the TCRdb copy is restricted to in-frame clones and leaves out a portion. The sample holds about 99,000 clones, nearly 90% seen once. The chain carries TRBV6-5 and TRBJ1-2; tentatively, D is TRBD1 (5 bases). This clonotype originated in an adult in good health. This material consisted of peripheral blood, taken on day 0 of AZD1222 vaccination. CDR3 sequence (DNA): TGTGCCAGCAGGTCCTCGGGGGGGGGCTACACCTTC. Its protein is CASRSSGGGYTF.